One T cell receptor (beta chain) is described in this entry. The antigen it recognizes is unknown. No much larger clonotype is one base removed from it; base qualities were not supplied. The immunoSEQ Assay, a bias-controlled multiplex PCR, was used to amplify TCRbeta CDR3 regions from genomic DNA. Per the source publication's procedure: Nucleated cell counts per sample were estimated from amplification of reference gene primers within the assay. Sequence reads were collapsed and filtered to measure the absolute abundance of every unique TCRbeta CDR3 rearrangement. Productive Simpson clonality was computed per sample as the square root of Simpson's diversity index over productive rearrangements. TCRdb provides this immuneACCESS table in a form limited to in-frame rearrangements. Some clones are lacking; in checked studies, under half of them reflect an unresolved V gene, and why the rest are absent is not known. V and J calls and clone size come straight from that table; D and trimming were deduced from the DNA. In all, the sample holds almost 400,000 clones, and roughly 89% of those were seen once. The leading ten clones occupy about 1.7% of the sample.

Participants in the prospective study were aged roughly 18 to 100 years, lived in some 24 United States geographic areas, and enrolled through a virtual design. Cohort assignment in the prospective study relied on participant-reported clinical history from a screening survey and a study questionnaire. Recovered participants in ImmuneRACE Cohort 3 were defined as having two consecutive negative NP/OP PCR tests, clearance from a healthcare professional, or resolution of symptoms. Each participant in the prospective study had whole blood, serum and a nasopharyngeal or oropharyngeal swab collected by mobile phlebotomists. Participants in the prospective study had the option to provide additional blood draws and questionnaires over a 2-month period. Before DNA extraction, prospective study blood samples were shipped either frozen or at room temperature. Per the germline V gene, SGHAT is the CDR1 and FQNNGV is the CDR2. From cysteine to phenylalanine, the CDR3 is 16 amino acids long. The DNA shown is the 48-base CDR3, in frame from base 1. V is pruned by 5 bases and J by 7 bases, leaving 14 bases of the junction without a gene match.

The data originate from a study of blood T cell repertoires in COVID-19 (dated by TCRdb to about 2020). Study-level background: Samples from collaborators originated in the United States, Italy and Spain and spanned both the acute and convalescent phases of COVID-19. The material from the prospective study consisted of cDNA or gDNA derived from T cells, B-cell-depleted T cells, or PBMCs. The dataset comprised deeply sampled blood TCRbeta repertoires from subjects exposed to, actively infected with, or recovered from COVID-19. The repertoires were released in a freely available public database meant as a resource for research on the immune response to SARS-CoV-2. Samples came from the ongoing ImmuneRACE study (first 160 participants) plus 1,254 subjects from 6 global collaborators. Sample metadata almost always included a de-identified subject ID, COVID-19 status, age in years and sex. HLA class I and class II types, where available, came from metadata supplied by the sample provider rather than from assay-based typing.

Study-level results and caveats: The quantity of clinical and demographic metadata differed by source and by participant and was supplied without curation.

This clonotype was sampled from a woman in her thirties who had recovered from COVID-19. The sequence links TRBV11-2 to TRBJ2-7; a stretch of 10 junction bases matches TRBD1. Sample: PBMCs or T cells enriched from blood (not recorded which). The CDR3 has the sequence CASSTLQGQGLGEQYF. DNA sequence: TGTGCCAGCAGCACACTCCAGGGACAGGGGTTGGGGGAGCAGTACTTC. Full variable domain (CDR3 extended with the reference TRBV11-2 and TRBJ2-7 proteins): EAGVAQSPRYKIIEKRQSVAFWCNPISGHATLYWYQQILGQGPKLLIQFQNNGVVDDSQLPKDRFSAERLKGVDSTLKIQPAKLEDSAVYLCASSTLQGQGLGEQYFGPGTRLTVT.